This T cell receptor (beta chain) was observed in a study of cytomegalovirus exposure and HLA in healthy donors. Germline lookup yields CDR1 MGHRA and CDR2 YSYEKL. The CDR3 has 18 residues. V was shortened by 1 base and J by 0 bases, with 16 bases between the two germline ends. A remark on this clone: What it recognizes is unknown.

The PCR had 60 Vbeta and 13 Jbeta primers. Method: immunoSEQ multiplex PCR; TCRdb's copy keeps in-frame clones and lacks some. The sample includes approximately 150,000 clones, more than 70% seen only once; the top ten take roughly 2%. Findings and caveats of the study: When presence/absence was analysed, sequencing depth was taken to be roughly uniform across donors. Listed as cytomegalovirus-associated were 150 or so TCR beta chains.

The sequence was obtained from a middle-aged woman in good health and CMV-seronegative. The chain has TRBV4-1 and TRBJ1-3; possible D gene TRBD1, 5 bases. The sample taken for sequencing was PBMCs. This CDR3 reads CASSQVVGAYSSGNTIYF. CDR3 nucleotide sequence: TGCGCCAGCAGCCAAGTGGTTGGGGCATACAGCTCTGGAAACACCATATATTTT.